This T cell receptor (beta chain) was observed in a study of T-cell reconstitution after alpha-beta-depleted transplantation in children. The TCRbeta library was prepared with unique molecular identifiers. One entry per CDR3 protein results from TCRdb running MiXCR on the PCR reads. The sample shows about 360,000 distinct CDR3 sequences, 13% of them seen only once. The clonotype originates from a human donor who donated a stem cell graft to a child with Fanconi anemia. Sequencing was performed on PBMCs, taken from the stem cell graft.

This CDR3 is CSAAGGSTEAFF. CDR3 DNA sequence: TGCAGTGCCGCCGGGGGGAGCACTGAAGCTTTCTTT. V usage is TRBV20-1 and J usage is TRBJ1-1; maybe TRBD1 (5 bases). Germline CDR1 and CDR2: DFQATT and SNEGSKA (reference sequence). V gave up 6 bases and J gave up 4 bases, with 12 bases separating them. This CDR3 has 12 residues.